This T cell receptor beta chain was identified in a study of radiotherapy plus CTLA-4 blockade in lung cancer. Study-level points and caveats: Best predicting response, reportedly, were early blood T cell clone dynamics, with interferon-beta.

Using immunoSEQ multiplex PCR, the repertoire was profiled, and TCRdb retains in-frame clones only, with some absent. The sample carries some 50,000 clones, around 77% recorded once. Chemo-refractory metastatic non-small-cell lung cancer patients were treated with focal radiation plus CTLA-4 blockade with ipilimumab. V was cut by 7 bases and J by 0 bases, with 10 bases left in between. The CDR3 runs to 14 residues. CDR1 and CDR2 from the germline V gene are KGHSH and LQKENI. This clone came up a few times. What it recognizes is unknown. The sample here was peripheral blood, taken from a patient treated with radiotherapy plus ipilimumab. The receptor's source is a human donor with non-small cell lung cancer who had stable disease on radiotherapy plus ipilimumab. The chain is built from TRBV18 and TRBJ1-3; D is unclear. The CDR3 region has the DNA TGTGCCAGCTATACCGGGAACTCTGGAAACACCATATATTTT. The encoded protein is CASYTGNSGNTIYF.